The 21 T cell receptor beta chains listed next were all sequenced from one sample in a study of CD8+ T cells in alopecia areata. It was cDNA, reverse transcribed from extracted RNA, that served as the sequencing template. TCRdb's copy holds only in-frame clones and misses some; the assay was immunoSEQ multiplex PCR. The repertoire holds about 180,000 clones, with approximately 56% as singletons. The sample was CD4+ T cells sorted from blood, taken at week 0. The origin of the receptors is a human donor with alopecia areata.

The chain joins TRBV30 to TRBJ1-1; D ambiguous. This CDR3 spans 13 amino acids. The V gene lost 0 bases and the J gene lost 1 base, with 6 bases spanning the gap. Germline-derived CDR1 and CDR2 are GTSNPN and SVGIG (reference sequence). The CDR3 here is CAWSVNPNTEAFF. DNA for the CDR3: TGTGCCTGGAGTGTAAACCCGAACACTGAAGCTTTCTTT.

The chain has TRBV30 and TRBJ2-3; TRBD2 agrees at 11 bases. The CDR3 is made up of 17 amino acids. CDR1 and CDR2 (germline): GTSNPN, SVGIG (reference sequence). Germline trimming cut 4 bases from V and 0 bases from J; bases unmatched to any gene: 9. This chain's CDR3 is CAWTFALAGGSTDTQYF. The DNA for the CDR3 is TGTGCCTGGACCTTTGCTCTAGCGGGGGGAAGCACAGATACGCAGTATTTT.

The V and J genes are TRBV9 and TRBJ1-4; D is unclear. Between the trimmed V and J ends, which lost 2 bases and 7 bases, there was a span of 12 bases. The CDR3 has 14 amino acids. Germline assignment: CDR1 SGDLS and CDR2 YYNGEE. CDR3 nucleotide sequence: TGTGCCAGCAGCGTGGACGGGCGCAGTGAAAAACTGTTTTTT. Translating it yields CASSVDGRSEKLFF.

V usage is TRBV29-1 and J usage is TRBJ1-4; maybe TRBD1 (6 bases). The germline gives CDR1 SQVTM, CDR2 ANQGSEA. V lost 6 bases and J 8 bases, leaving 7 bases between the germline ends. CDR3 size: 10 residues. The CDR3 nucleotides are TGCAGCGTGGGGACAGAAAAACTGTTTTTT. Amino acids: CSVGTEKLFF. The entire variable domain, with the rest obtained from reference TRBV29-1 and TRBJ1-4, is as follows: SAVISQKPSRDICQRGTSLTIQCQVDSQVTMMFWYRQQPGQSLTLIATANQGSEATYESGFVIDKFPISRPNLTFSTLTVSNMSPEDSSIYLCSVGTEKLFFGSGTQLSVL.

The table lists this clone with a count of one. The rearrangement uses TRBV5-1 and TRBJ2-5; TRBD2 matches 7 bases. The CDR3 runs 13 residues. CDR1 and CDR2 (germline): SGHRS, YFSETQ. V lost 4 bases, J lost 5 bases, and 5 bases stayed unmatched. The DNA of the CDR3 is TGCGCCAGCAGCCGGGGGGACCTGGAGACCCAGTACTTC. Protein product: CASSRGDLETQYF.

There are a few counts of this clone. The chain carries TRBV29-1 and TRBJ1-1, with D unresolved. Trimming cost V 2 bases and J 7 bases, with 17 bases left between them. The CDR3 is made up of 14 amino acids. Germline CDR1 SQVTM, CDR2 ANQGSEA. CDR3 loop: CSVEIRRLRGEAFF. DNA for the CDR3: TGCAGCGTTGAAATCAGGAGGCTACGGGGTGAAGCTTTCTTT.

In DNA form, the CDR3 reads TGTGCCTGGAAACCGGGACAGCACACAGATACGCAGTATTTT. Translation: CAWKPGQHTDTQYF. The chain employs TRBV30 and TRBJ2-3, with 7 bases aligning to TRBD1. Losses at the gene ends were 4 bases for V and 2 bases for J; bases not matched to a gene: 6. Germline values: CDR1 GTSNPN, CDR2 SVGIG (reference sequence). This CDR3 is built from 14 residues.

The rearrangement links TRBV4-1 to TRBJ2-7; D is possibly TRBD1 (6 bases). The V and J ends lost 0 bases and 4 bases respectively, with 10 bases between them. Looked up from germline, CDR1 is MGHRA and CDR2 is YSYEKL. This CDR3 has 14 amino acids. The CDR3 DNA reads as TGCGCCAGCAGCCAAGAACAGGACAGATACGAGCAGTACTTC. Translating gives CASSQEQDRYEQYF.

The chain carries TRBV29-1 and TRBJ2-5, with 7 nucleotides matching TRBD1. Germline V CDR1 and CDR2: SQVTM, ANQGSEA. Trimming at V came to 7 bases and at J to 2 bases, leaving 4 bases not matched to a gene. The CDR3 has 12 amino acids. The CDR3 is CSGIQGQETQYF. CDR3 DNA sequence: TGCAGCGGCATACAGGGGCAAGAGACCCAGTACTTC.

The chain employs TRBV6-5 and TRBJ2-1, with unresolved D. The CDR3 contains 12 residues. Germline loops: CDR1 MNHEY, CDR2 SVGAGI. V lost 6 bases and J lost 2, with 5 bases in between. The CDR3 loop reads CASSTTYNEQFF. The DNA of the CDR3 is TGTGCCAGCAGCACAACCTACAATGAGCAGTTCTTC.

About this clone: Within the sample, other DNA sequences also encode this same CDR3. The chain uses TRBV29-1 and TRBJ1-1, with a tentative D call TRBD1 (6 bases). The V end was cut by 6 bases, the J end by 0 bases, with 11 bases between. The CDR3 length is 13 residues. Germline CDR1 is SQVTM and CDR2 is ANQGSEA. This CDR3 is CSVAGTMNTEAFF. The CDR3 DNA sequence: TGCAGCGTCGCCGGGACAATGAACACTGAAGCTTTCTTT.

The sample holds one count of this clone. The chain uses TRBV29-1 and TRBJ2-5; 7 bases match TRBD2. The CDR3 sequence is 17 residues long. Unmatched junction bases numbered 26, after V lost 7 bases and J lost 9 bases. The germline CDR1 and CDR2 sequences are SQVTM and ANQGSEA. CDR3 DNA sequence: TGCAGCGCAAGAACCCGACTAGCCGGAGAGCGAGGAGTTGCCCAGTACTTC. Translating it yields CSARTRLAGERGVAQYF.

The CDR3 sequence is CSVESGTTYGYTF. DNA for the CDR3: TGCAGCGTTGAGTCCGGGACAACCTATGGCTACACCTTC. The chain employs TRBV29-1 and TRBJ1-2, with a possible D match to TRBD1 (6 bases). Germline V gene lookup returns CDR1 SQVTM and CDR2 ANQGSEA. The length of the CDR3 is 13 residues. Trimming cost V 3 bases and J 4 bases, with 12 bases left between them.

The CDR3 region is CATSRVGETTVRLSSGNTIYF. The CDR3 DNA follows: TGTGCCACCAGCAGAGTTGGGGAGACAACAGTCCGCCTCAGCTCTGGAAACACCATATATTTT. The J gene is TRBJ1-3, the V gene TRBV15; D gene unclear. V was pared by 1 base and J by 0 bases, with 25 bases between. The CDR3 is made up of 21 amino acids. Germline loops: CDR1 LNHNV, CDR2 YYDKDF (reference sequence).

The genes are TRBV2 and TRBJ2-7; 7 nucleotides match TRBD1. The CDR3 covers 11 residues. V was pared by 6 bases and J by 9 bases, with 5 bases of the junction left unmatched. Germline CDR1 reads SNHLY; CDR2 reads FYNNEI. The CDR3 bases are TGTGCCAGCAGCATCCGACAGGGGCAGTACTTC. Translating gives CASSIRQGQYF. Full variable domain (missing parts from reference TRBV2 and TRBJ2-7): EPEVTQTPSHQVTQMGQEVILRCVPISNHLYFYWYRQILGQKVEFLVSFYNNEISEKSEIFDDQFSVERPDGSNFTLKIRSTKLEDSAMYFCASSIRQGQYFGPGTRLTVT.

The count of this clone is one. The CDR3 bases are TGTGCCAGCAGTTCGCTTCTCACAGATACGCAGTATTTT. This gives the protein CASSSLLTDTQYF. This sequence joins TRBV7-3 and TRBJ2-3; D remains ambiguous. Trimming pared 6 bases from V and 2 bases from J, leaving 9 bases between. CDR3 length: 13 residues. Germline V gene data show CDR1 as SGHTA and CDR2 as FQGTGA.

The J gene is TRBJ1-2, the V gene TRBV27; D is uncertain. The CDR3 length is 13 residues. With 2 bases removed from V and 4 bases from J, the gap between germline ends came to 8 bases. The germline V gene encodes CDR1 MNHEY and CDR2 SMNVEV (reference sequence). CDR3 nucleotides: TGTGCCAGCAGTTTAATTGGATCCTATGGCTACACCTTC. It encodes CASSLIGSYGYTF.

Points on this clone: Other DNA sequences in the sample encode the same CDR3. CDR3 sequence (DNA): TGCAGCGTGAGAGGCCTAATGAACACTGAAGCTTTCTTT. Amino acid sequence: CSVRGLMNTEAFF. The rearrangement links TRBV29-1 to TRBJ1-1; no firm D call. There are 13 residues in the CDR3. Germline CDR1 SQVTM, CDR2 ANQGSEA. V was cut by 6 bases and J by 0 bases, with 11 bases left in between.

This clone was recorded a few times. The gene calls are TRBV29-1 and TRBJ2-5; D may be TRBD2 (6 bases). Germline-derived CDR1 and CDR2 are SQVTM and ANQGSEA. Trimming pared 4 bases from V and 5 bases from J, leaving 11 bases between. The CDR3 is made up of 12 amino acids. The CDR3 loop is CSVARAGETQYF. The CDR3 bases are TGCAGCGTTGCAAGGGCGGGGGAGACCCAGTACTTC.

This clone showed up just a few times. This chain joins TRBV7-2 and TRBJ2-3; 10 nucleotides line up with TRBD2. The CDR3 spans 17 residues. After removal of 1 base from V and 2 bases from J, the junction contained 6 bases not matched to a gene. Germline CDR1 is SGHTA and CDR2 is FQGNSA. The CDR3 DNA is TGTGCCAGCAGCTTAGAAGGTCTAGCGGGGGCCACAGATACGCAGTATTTT. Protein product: CASSLEGLAGATDTQYF.

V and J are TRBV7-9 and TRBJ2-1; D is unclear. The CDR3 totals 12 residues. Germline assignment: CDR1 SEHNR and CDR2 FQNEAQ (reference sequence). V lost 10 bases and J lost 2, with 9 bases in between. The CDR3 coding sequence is TGTGCCACCGACCCAGCCTACAATGAGCAGTTCTTC. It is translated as CATDPAYNEQFF.